Each of the 32 T cell receptor beta chains below was sequenced from the same sample in a study of T cells after yellow fever vaccination. TCRdb analysed the 5' RACE reads with MiXCR anew, one entry per CDR3 protein. The sample contains 230,000 or so distinct CDR3 sequences, 5.5% to 8.5% of which appear only once. The source material was CD4+ T cells sorted from PBMCs, sampled on the day of the yellow fever booster vaccination. Receptors were obtained from a man between 25 and 39 years old who received the YFV17D yellow fever vaccine.

This clonotype has a handful of counts. The CDR3 loop is CASSYSKGLGANEKLFF. The CDR3 bases are TGTGCCAGCAGTTACTCGAAGGGGCTGGGGGCTAATGAAAAACTGTTTTTT. The V and J genes are TRBV6-5 and TRBJ1-4; a weak D match, TRBD1 (5 bases). V lost 0 bases and J 3 bases, leaving 14 bases between the germline ends. Germline CDR1 MNHEY, CDR2 SVGAGI. The CDR3 spans 17 residues.

CDR3 loop: CSARDNRLSYNSPLHF. The CDR3 region has the DNA TGCAGTGCTAGAGATAATCGATTATCCTATAATTCACCCCTCCACTTT. V and J are TRBV20-1 and TRBJ1-6; no reliable D call. V was pared by 0 bases and J by 1 base, with 10 bases between. Per germline, CDR1 DFQATT and CDR2 SNEGSKA (reference sequence). The CDR3 consists of 16 residues.

V is TRBV20-1 and J is TRBJ1-6; tentative D call: TRBD1 (6 bases). With 6 bases removed from V and 0 bases from J, the gap between germline ends came to 12 bases. Germline CDR1 is DFQATT and CDR2 is SNEGSKA (reference sequence). There are 15 residues in the CDR3. For the CDR3, the DNA is TGCAGTGCAACCACAGGGAGCTCCTATAATTCACCCCTCCACTTT. Its protein product is CSATTGSSYNSPLHF.

This clonotype was counted ten times or more. The J gene is TRBJ2-7, the V gene TRBV12-3 or TRBV12-4; unclear D gene. CDR3 length: 14 amino acids. V lost 5 bases to trimming and J lost 3 bases, with 14 bases between them. The DNA of the CDR3 is TGTGCCAGCAGTAACAAGTATCGGCACTACGAGCAGTACTTC. This translates into CASSNKYRHYEQYF.

The sample holds a few counts of this clonotype. V usage is TRBV20-1 and J usage is TRBJ2-7; TRBD2 agrees at 11 bases. The J segment lost 2 bases and the V segment lost 4 bases, leaving 7 bases of the junction unmatched. Germline V gene lookup returns CDR1 DFQATT and CDR2 SNEGSKA (reference sequence). The CDR3 has 15 amino acids. The CDR3 bases are TGCAGTGCTAATTTACCGGGACTAGCGGCCTACGAGCAGTACTTC. As protein: CSANLPGLAAYEQYF.

The table lists this clonotype with a few counts. The J gene is TRBJ2-2, the V gene TRBV20-1; D uncertain. This CDR3 has 15 amino acids. Trimming left V 6 bases short and J 0 bases short, with 14 bases between. Germline V gene data show CDR1 as DFQATT and CDR2 as SNEGSKA (reference sequence). This chain's CDR3 is CSASAVLPNTGELFF. CDR3 sequence (DNA): TGCAGTGCCTCGGCGGTATTGCCGAACACCGGGGAGCTGTTTTTT.

This clonotype was picked up a small number of times. This chain connects TRBV27 to TRBJ2-6; 7 bases fit TRBD1. The germline V gene has CDR1 MNHEY and CDR2 SMNVEV (reference sequence). The CDR3 totals 17 residues. V lost 4 bases to trimming and J lost 0 bases; unmatched junction nucleotides: 6. Here the CDR3 reads CASSWRTGVSGANVLTF. The CDR3 DNA reads as TGTGCCAGCAGTTGGCGGACAGGCGTCTCTGGGGCCAACGTCCTGACTTTC.

This clonotype has a count of ten or more. In DNA, the CDR3 is TGTGCCAGCAGTTACGGGGCAGGGATGTCCACCGGGGAGCTGTTTTTT. Encoded protein: CASSYGAGMSTGELFF. The chain combines TRBV6-2 or TRBV6-3 with TRBJ2-2; D is perhaps TRBD1 (5 bases). The CDR3 consists of 16 residues. V was shortened by 2 bases and J by 4 bases, with 14 bases between the two germline ends. Germline CDR1 reads MNHEY; CDR2 reads SVGEGT.

This clonotype was seen repeatedly, ten times or more. The V call is TRBV5-1, the J call TRBJ2-3, with 7 bases lining up with TRBD2. The germline gives CDR1 SGHRS, CDR2 YFSETQ. The CDR3 extends over 15 amino acids. V lost 2 bases and J lost 1; bases outside the gene matches: 4. CDR3 coding DNA: TGCGCCAGCAGCTTCGGGAGGATGGGCACAGATACGCAGTATTTT. It translates to CASSFGRMGTDTQYF.

The J gene is TRBJ1-5, the V gene TRBV7-2; possibly TRBD1 for D (6 bases). V lost 6 bases and J lost 0, with 12 bases in between. Germline V lookup: CDR1 SGHTA, CDR2 FQGNSA. There are 15 residues in the CDR3. CDR3 DNA: TGTGCCAGCAGTCAGAGGACAGATAGCAATCAGCCCCAGCATTTT. Amino acid sequence: CASSQRTDSNQPQHF.

There are a few counts of this clonotype. The chain employs TRBV24-1 and TRBJ2-1; 10 bases match TRBD1. The V gene end was trimmed by 3 bases and the J gene end by 6 bases; junction bases not matched to a gene: 4. The germline gives CDR1 KGHDR, CDR2 SFDVKD. The CDR3 is 15 residues long. CDR3 nucleotides: TGTGCCACCAGTGATGCCGGGACAGGGGCCAATGAGCAGTTCTTC. Translated: CATSDAGTGANEQFF.

The gene calls are TRBV18 and TRBJ2-2; 7 bases are shared with TRBD1. V lost 4 bases, J lost 4 bases, and 3 bases stayed unmatched. This CDR3 contains 14 residues. CDR1 and CDR2 (germline): KGHSH, LQKENI. CDR3 DNA sequence: TGTGCCAGCTCACAAAGACAGGGCACCGGGGAGCTGTTTTTT. Amino acid sequence: CASSQRQGTGELFF.

This clonotype was seen a few times. A read error may produce the germline difference seen at one junction end. The rearrangement links TRBV12-3 or TRBV12-4 to TRBJ2-6; D may be TRBD2 (5 bases). CDR3 size: 14 residues. CDR3 DNA sequence: TGTGCCAGTAGTTTGAGGGTGGGGGCCAACGTCCTGACTTTC. Translating gives CASSLRVGANVLTF.

In its sample, this clonotype was seen many times. V and J are TRBV20-1 and TRBJ2-5; D ambiguous. The CDR3 spans 13 residues. Looked up from germline, CDR1 is DFQATT and CDR2 is SNEGSKA (reference sequence). V was pared by 0 bases and J by 5 bases, with 10 bases between. The DNA for the CDR3 is TGCAGTGCTAGAGATTGGCAGATTGAGACCCAGTACTTC. It is translated as CSARDWQIETQYF.

The sample holds many counts of this clonotype. The CDR3 DNA reads as TGTGCCAGCAGCAAAGGGGAGACAGCCTATAGCAATCAGCCCCAGCATTTT. As protein: CASSKGETAYSNQPQHF. The rearrangement joins TRBV21-1 to TRBJ1-5; the table assigns TRBD1, which was not confirmed against the DNA. TRBV21-1 is described as a pseudogene. The CDR3 sequence is 17 residues long.

The table lists this clonotype with a few counts. This chain's CDR3 is CSGFGGYQETQYF. The CDR3 DNA follows: TGCAGTGGATTTGGGGGGTACCAAGAGACCCAGTACTTC. J is TRBJ2-5 and V is TRBV20-1; tentatively, D is TRBD2 (6 bases). The CDR3 covers 13 residues. Germline V gives CDR1 DFQATT, CDR2 SNEGSKA (reference sequence). V lost 7 bases, J lost 0 bases, and 12 bases lay in between.

This clonotype was recorded many times. This chain connects TRBV9 to TRBJ2-7; 10 bases map to TRBD1. The germline CDR1 and CDR2 sequences are SGDLS and YYNGEE. V lost 2 bases, J lost 2 bases, and 4 bases stayed unmatched. The CDR3 contains 15 residues. The CDR3 coding sequence is TGTGCCAGCAGCGTCCAGACAGGGGGCCCCTACGAGCAGTACTTC. Translation gives CASSVQTGGPYEQYF.

This clonotype was observed at least ten times. This rearrangement joins TRBV4-3 to TRBJ2-1; D perhaps matches TRBD2 (6 bases). The germline V and J ends were trimmed by 0 bases and 8 bases, with 11 bases remaining between them. This CDR3 region has 14 residues. The germline gives CDR1 LGHNA, CDR2 YSLEER. CDR3 DNA: TGCGCCAGCAGCCAAGAAGGAGGGACCCATGAGCAGTTCTTC. Residues: CASSQEGGTHEQFF.

The sample holds many counts of this clonotype. The CDR3 is CASSLRGQGQETQYF. The CDR3 nucleotides are TGTGCCAGCAGTTTAAGGGGACAGGGTCAAGAGACCCAGTACTTC. The rearrangement links TRBV28 to TRBJ2-5; 9 bases are shared with TRBD1. Germline assignment: CDR1 MDHEN and CDR2 SYDVKM. This CDR3 has 15 residues. V shed 2 bases, J shed 2 bases, and the junction held 3 bases outside the gene matches.

This clonotype was detected only a few times. J is TRBJ2-1 and V is TRBV29-1; D gene uncertain. The germline CDR1 and CDR2 sequences are SQVTM and ANQGSEA. The CDR3 loop spans 10 amino acids. The V end was cut by 5 bases, the J end by 6 bases, with 5 bases between. The CDR3 spells CSVTLNEQFF. As DNA, the CDR3 is TGCAGCGTTACACTCAATGAGCAGTTCTTC.

The table lists this clonotype with a few counts. The gene calls are TRBV2 and TRBJ2-7; D may be TRBD1 or TRBD2 (6 bases each). Germline V gene sequence: CDR1 SNHLY, CDR2 FYNNEI. Trimming shortened V by 7 bases and J by 0 bases, and 13 bases separated the two germline ends. This CDR3 is 14 amino acids long. The CDR3 DNA follows: TGTGCCAGCAAGGGGGAGGTTAGCTCCTACGAGCAGTACTTC. Protein product: CASKGEVSSYEQYF.

The chain couples TRBV7-3 to TRBJ2-2, with 8 bases aligning to TRBD1. Germline loops: CDR1 SGHTA, CDR2 FQGTGA. With V trimmed by 4 bases and J by 5 bases, 9 bases remained unmatched. The CDR3 length is 16 residues. This CDR3 is CASSSDRVPGTGELFF. Written as DNA, the CDR3 is TGTGCCAGCAGCTCGGACAGGGTCCCGGGGACCGGGGAGCTGTTTTTT.

This clonotype was picked up many times. The chain recombines TRBV11-2 with TRBJ2-3; 12 bases map to TRBD2. The V gene end was trimmed by 5 bases and the J gene end by 1 base; junction bases not matched to a gene: 10. CDR1 and CDR2 from the germline V gene are SGHAT and FQNNGV. The CDR3 covers 18 residues. For the CDR3, the DNA is TGTGCCAGCAGCCCTAAGACTAGCGGGAGAGGAGGCACAGATACGCAGTATTTT. It specifies CASSPKTSGRGGTDTQYF. Based on the CDR3 plus reference TRBV11-2 and TRBJ2-3, the full variable domain is EAGVAQSPRYKIIEKRQSVAFWCNPISGHATLYWYQQILGQGPKLLIQFQNNGVVDDSQLPKDRFSAERLKGVDSTLKIQPAKLEDSAVYLCASSPKTSGRGGTDTQYFGPGTRLTVL.

CDR3 coding DNA: TGTGCCAGCAGCCTAAAGTCTGGGGGTGTGGATGAGCAGTTCTTC. It yields the protein CASSLKSGGVDEQFF. V usage is TRBV11-2 and J usage is TRBJ2-1; the D call may be TRBD1 or TRBD2 (5 bases each). Germline lookup yields CDR1 SGHAT and CDR2 FQNNGV. The CDR3 contains 15 residues. Trimming removed 5 bases at V and 8 bases at J, with 19 bases between.

This chain uses TRBV20-1 with TRBJ2-7, with D possibly matching TRBD2 (6 bases). This CDR3 region has 13 residues. Germline CDR1 is DFQATT and CDR2 is SNEGSKA (reference sequence). Trimming took 3 bases from V and 4 from J, leaving 13 bases between them. Here the CDR3 DNA reads TGCAGTGCTAGTAGGCGGGATGAATACGAGCAGTACTTC. This translates into CSASRRDEYEQYF.

In this sample, this clonotype turned up many times. DNA of the CDR3: TGTGCCTCCTCAGGGGACTGGGGAAAACTGTTTTTT. This codes for CASSGDWGKLFF. V usage is TRBV30 and J usage is TRBJ1-4; weak D call: TRBD1 (6 bases). V lost 7 bases and J 10 bases, leaving 16 bases between the germline ends. From germline, CDR1 is GTSNPN and CDR2 SVGIG (reference sequence). The CDR3 has 12 amino acids.

J is TRBJ1-2 and V is TRBV20-1; a weak D match, TRBD1 (5 bases). Trimming removed 0 bases at V and 8 bases at J, with 13 bases between. From germline, CDR1 is DFQATT and CDR2 SNEGSKA (reference sequence). This CDR3 has 13 residues. CDR3 DNA: TGCAGTGCTAGAGAGCCAGGGAAGGGCGGCTACACCTTC. It encodes CSAREPGKGGYTF.

The genes are TRBV20-1 and TRBJ2-4; D gene ambiguous. Germline V lookup: CDR1 DFQATT, CDR2 SNEGSKA (reference sequence). The CDR3 totals 13 residues. V lost 3 bases, J lost 5 bases, and 11 bases lay in between. The CDR3 coding sequence is TGCAGTGCTAGTGATGGAGAGGAAAACATTCAGTACTTC. Protein sequence: CSASDGEENIQYF.

J is TRBJ2-3 and V is TRBV5-1; D is unresolved. Germline V gene lookup returns CDR1 SGHRS and CDR2 YFSETQ. Trimming removed 6 bases from V and 5 bases from J, with 16 bases in between. This CDR3 is built from 14 residues. Here the CDR3 DNA reads TGCGCCAGCACTACCCCTGGGTCCGGAGATACGCAGTATTTT. This sequence encodes CASTTPGSGDTQYF.

Only a few counts were recorded for this clonotype. This rearrangement joins TRBV5-1 to TRBJ2-7; 11 bases align to TRBD2. The trim removed 3 bases at V and 0 bases at J, leaving 17 bases unmatched. The V gene's germline CDR1 is SGHRS and CDR2 YFSETQ. CDR3 length equals 20 residues. CDR3 nucleotides: TGCGCCAGCAGCTCTGTAGGTAGCGGGAGGGTACCCAGAGACTCCTACGAGCAGTACTTC. This codes for CASSSVGSGRVPRDSYEQYF. Filled out from reference TRBV5-1 and TRBJ2-7, the complete variable domain reads KAGVTQTPRYLIKTRGQQVTLSCSPISGHRSVSWYQQTPGQGLQFLFEYFSETQRNKGNFPGRFSGRQFSNSRSEMNVSTLELGDSALYLCASSSVGSGRVPRDSYEQYFGPGTRLTVT.

As DNA, the CDR3 is TGTGCCAGCAGCGTAAGCCGGGGCACAGATACGCAGTATTTT. Amino acids: CASSVSRGTDTQYF. This chain links TRBV7-9 with TRBJ2-3; D gene unclear. The CDR3 sequence is 14 residues long. The germline CDR1 and CDR2 sequences are SEHNR and FQNEAQ (reference sequence). V was shortened by 5 bases and J by 1 base, with 10 bases between the two germline ends.

The chain couples TRBV12-3 or TRBV12-4 to TRBJ2-7, with 9 bases lining up with TRBD2. The CDR3 is 15 amino acids. V was clipped by 7 bases and J by 0 bases; unmatched bases: 7. DNA for the CDR3: TGTGCCAGCACCAAAGGACTAGCGTCCTCCTACGAGCAGTACTTC. Translation gives CASTKGLASSYEQYF.